What follows are 8 T cell receptor beta chains derived from one specimen sequenced in a study of blood T cells in healthy people across ages (dated by TCRdb to about 2015). Libraries were built with 5' RACE. Reads for this sample came from an Illumina HiSeq 2500. A second about 7 to 12 cycle PCR used a sample-barcoded 5' primer and a J-beta primer mix. TCRdb took the public reads, trimmed them with fastp at Q25, ran MiXCR for clone calling and kept in-frame beta chains. Records with the same CDR3 protein are collapsed into one entry carrying the most frequent genes and DNA. This sample holds roughly 700,000 distinct CDR3 sequences; 49% were observed only once. The ten largest account for around a third of the sample. Sequencing input: blood. The source of these receptors is a woman in her sixties or seventies in good health.

V and J are TRBV29-1 and TRBJ2-1, with TRBD2 matching 11 bases. Near its end, the DNA agrees better with TRBJ2-7, so the J call may be wrong. Per germline, CDR1 SQVTM and CDR2 ANQGSEA. The CDR3 runs to 16 residues. CDR3 amino acids: CSVGTSGSTSYNEQYF. The CDR3 region has the DNA TGCAGCGTGGGGACTAGCGGTTCGACCTCCTACAATGAGCAGTACTTC.

CDR3 nucleotides: TGTGCCAGCAGTTACTCGCGGCTAGCGGGAGGGCCCTACGAGCAGTACTTC. Its protein is CASSYSRLAGGPYEQYF. V gene TRBV6-2 or TRBV6-3 combines with J gene TRBJ2-7; 12 bases fit TRBD2. Germline-derived CDR1 and CDR2 are MNHEY and SVGEGT. CDR3 length: 17 residues. Unmatched junction bases numbered 5, after V lost 0 bases and J lost 2 bases.

This clonotype was picked up a small number of times. This chain joins TRBV5-1 and TRBJ2-2, with 8 bases fitting TRBD2. CDR1 is SGHRS, CDR2 YFSETQ, per germline. After removal of 6 bases from V and 3 bases from J, the junction contained 4 bases not matched to a gene. The CDR3 runs to 14 residues. The CDR3 bases are TGCGCCAGCACGGCGGGAGGATACACCGGGGAGCTGTTTTTT. This translates into CASTAGGYTGELFF.

The chain employs TRBV20-1 and TRBJ2-3, with D perhaps matching TRBD2 (6 bases). From germline, CDR1 is DFQATT and CDR2 SNEGSKA (reference sequence). This CDR3 comprises 16 residues. Trimming shortened V by 6 bases and J by 2 bases, and 21 bases separated the two germline ends. The CDR3 loop is CSAPPSGSGYTDTQYF. CDR3 nucleotide sequence: TGCAGTGCCCCCCCCTCAGGGAGCGGGTACACAGATACGCAGTATTTT.

V gene TRBV6-5 combines with J gene TRBJ1-2, with no clear D. Trimming removed 7 bases from V and 2 bases from J, with 11 bases in between. The CDR3 runs 13 residues. Germline loops: CDR1 MNHEY, CDR2 SVGAGI. The CDR3 loop is CASTLHVNYGYTF. CDR3 sequence (DNA): TGTGCCAGCACTCTACACGTAAACTATGGCTACACCTTC.

The V gene is TRBV29-1, the J gene TRBJ2-1, with 7 bases aligning to TRBD2. The length of the CDR3 is 13 residues. Germline CDR1 is SQVTM and CDR2 is ANQGSEA. Trimming took 5 bases from V and 7 from J; bases not matched to a gene: 8. In DNA form, the CDR3 reads TGCAGCGTTCTAGCGGTCGGGAGGAATGAGCAGTTCTTC. Translation gives CSVLAVGRNEQFF.

As regards this clonotype: The junction differs from germline at one of its ends, possibly a read error. The chain is built from TRBV20-1 and TRBJ2-3; possible D gene TRBD2, 6 bases. The CDR3 covers 14 residues. Per germline, CDR1 DFQATT and CDR2 SNEGSKA (reference sequence). This chain's CDR3 is CSARAGGSTDTRYF. The CDR3 DNA is TGCAGTGCTAGGGCAGGAGGGAGCACAGATACGCGGTATTTT.

This clonotype was seen many times. V is TRBV7-2 and J is TRBJ2-7; D is undetermined. The length of the CDR3 is 11 residues. The germline gives CDR1 SGHTA, CDR2 FQGNSA. Trimming took off 2 bases at V and 3 bases at J, with 2 bases between the two ends. Written as DNA, the CDR3 is TGTGCCAGCAGCTTATACTACGAGCAGTACTTC. Translating gives CASSLYYEQYF.